Listed below are T cell receptor beta chains from one sample, sequenced in a study of blood T cell repertoires in COVID-19. TCRdb's copy holds only in-frame clones and misses some; the assay was immunoSEQ multiplex PCR. The sample yields over 100,000 clones, 85% seen once. The material sequenced was peripheral blood. All receptors derive from a man at least 80 years old with acute or convalescent COVID-19. Both conserved end residues are part of each CDR3. The D gene is left open where the match is weak. Part of the rows lack a size; the others show once, few, many or a class for expanded clones.

TRBJ2-5 - - TRBV28 CASLSQGRLFETQYF TGTGCCAGCCTTTCGCAGGGGCGCCTATTTGAGACCCAGTACTTC
TRBJ1-2 once TRBD1 TRBV6-1 CASSDRDRGNYGYTF TGTGCCAGCAGTGACCGGGACAGGGGTAACTATGGCTACACCTTC
TRBJ1-2 - - TRBV21-1 CASSPTGQGVYGYTF TGTGCCAGCAGCCCAACGGGACAGGGGGTCTATGGCTACACCTTC
TRBJ2-3 - - TRBV11-2 CASSLDGADTDTQYF TGTGCCAGCAGCTTAGATGGGGCGGACACAGATACGCAGTATTTT
TRBJ2-3 - - TRBV5-1 CASSLAHTSTDTQYF TGCGCCAGCAGCTTGGCCCACACCTCCACAGATACGCAGTATTTT
TRBJ2-3 - - TRBV6-5 CASSPSSGTDTQYF TGTGCCAGCAGTCCCTCTAGCGGCACAGATACGCAGTATTTT
TRBJ2-2 - - TRBV24-1 CATSASGELFF TGTGCCACCAGTGCCTCCGGGGAGCTGTTTTTT
TRBJ2-5 - - TRBV7-2 CASSLASGQETQYF TGTGCCAGCAGCTTAGCTAGCGGCCAAGAGACCCAGTACTTC
TRBJ1-1 - TRBD1 TRBV4-2 CASSLWGTGMNTEAFF TGTGCCAGCAGCCTATGGGGGACAGGGATGAACACTGAAGCTTTCTTT
TRBJ1-3 few - TRBV4-1 CASSQLSQGDTGNTIYF TGCGCCAGCAGCCAATTGTCACAGGGTGATACTGGAAACACCATATATTTT
TRBJ1-1 - TRBD1 TRBV19 CASKPSDRLKGTEAFF TGTGCCAGCAAACCGTCGGACAGGTTGAAGGGGACTGAAGCTTTCTTT